The 26 T cell receptor beta chains presented below share a single source sample, sequenced in a study of early T cells in non-severe SARS-CoV-2 infection. TCRdb reanalysed the 5' RACE reads using MiXCR and keeps one entry per CDR3 protein. The sample shows about 59,000 distinct CDR3 sequences, 13% of them seen only once. The sequences come from whole blood, collected at baseline. Every receptor here comes from an adult who was a healthcare worker with PCR-confirmed SARS-CoV-2 infection or an uninfected control (not recorded which).

This chain links TRBV7-2 with TRBJ1-4; D unresolved. The length of the CDR3 is 14 residues. Germline CDR1 is SGHTA and CDR2 is FQGNSA. V was shortened by 4 bases and J by 9 bases, with 15 bases between the two germline ends. CDR3 sequence reads: CASSSTGERKKLFF. The CDR3 DNA reads as TGTGCCAGCAGCTCGACTGGAGAGAGAAAAAAACTGTTTTTT.

The chain carries TRBV13 and TRBJ1-1; 7 positions match TRBD1. The CDR3 loop spans 14 amino acids. The V segment lost 3 bases and the J segment 5 bases; nucleotides outside the gene matches: 6. Per germline, CDR1 PRHDT and CDR2 FYEKMQ (reference sequence). The CDR3 loop is CASSFASRGTEAFF. CDR3 DNA: TGTGCCAGCAGCTTTGCCAGCAGGGGGACTGAAGCTTTCTTT. The whole variable domain, remainder taken from reference TRBV13 and TRBJ1-1, is AAGVIQSPRHLIKEKRETATLKCYPIPRHDTVYWYQQGPGQDPQFLISFYEKMQSDKGSIPDRFSAQQFSDYHSELNMSSLELGDSALYFCASSFASRGTEAFFGQGTRLTVV.

A few counts support this clonotype. J is TRBJ1-5 and V is TRBV7-8; tentatively, D is TRBD1 (5 bases). Trimming stripped 0 bases from V and 9 bases from J, with 15 bases between. CDR3 length: 15 amino acids. Germline V gene sequence: CDR1 SGHVS, CDR2 FQNEAQ. The CDR3 region has the DNA TGTGCCAGCAGCTTAGCGCAGGGAGGGACCTGGCCCCAGCATTTT. This translates into CASSLAQGGTWPQHF.

This clonotype was picked up a small number of times. This chain connects TRBV2 to TRBJ2-3; 10 nucleotides agree with TRBD1. The trim removed 6 bases at V and 2 bases at J, leaving 14 bases unmatched. Germline V gives CDR1 SNHLY, CDR2 FYNNEI. The CDR3 contains 18 residues. The CDR3 DNA reads as TGTGCCAGCAGCCCCGGGACAGGGGATTTGTGGCCCACAGATACGCAGTATTTT. This gives the protein CASSPGTGDLWPTDTQYF. Combining the CDR3 with reference TRBV2 and TRBJ2-3 gives the whole variable domain EPEVTQTPSHQVTQMGQEVILRCVPISNHLYFYWYRQILGQKVEFLVSFYNNEISEKSEIFDDQFSVERPDGSNFTLKIRSTKLEDSAMYFCASSPGTGDLWPTDTQYFGPGTRLTVL.

CDR3 sequence: CSARDRGGSTDTQYF. CDR3 in DNA: TGCAGTGCTAGAGATCGGGGCGGGAGCACAGATACGCAGTATTTT. V gene TRBV20-1 combines with J gene TRBJ2-3; D may correspond to TRBD1 or TRBD2 (5 bases each). Deletions cut 0 bases from V and 0 bases from J, with 10 bases between. CDR1 is DFQATT, CDR2 SNEGSKA, per germline (reference sequence). The CDR3 sequence is 15 residues long.

The chain couples TRBV5-4 to TRBJ2-3; D not resolved. CDR1 and CDR2 (germline): SGHNT, YYREEE (reference sequence). The V end lost 3 bases, the J end lost 4 bases, and 12 bases lay between the germline ends. CDR3 size: 14 residues. The CDR3, as DNA: TGTGCCAGCAGCTCTCCTCCCAGCCCAGATACGCAGTATTTT. This sequence encodes CASSSPPSPDTQYF.

The CDR3, as DNA: TGTGCCAGCAGCTTGGCCAACAGCGACTCCTACAATGAGCAGTTCTTC. It codes for CASSLANSDSYNEQFF. The chain joins TRBV5-4 to TRBJ2-1; D gene uncertain. Trimming pared 0 bases from V and 0 bases from J, leaving 10 bases between. CDR1 SGHNT and CDR2 YYREEE come from the germline V gene (reference sequence). CDR3 size: 16 residues.

The chain joins TRBV9 to TRBJ1-6; 9 bases match TRBD1. Germline CDR1 reads SGDLS; CDR2 reads YYNGEE. The CDR3 runs 14 residues. With V trimmed by 3 bases and J by 9 bases, 4 bases remained unmatched. CDR3 amino acids: CASSGQGGISPLHF. The DNA for the CDR3 is TGTGCCAGCAGCGGACAGGGGGGGATTTCACCCCTCCACTTT.

The rearrangement joins TRBV6-2 or TRBV6-3 to TRBJ2-1; 14 bases are shared with TRBD2. J was trimmed by 8 bases and V by 4 bases; bases with no gene match: 4. The CDR3 runs 15 residues. The germline gives CDR1 MNHEY, CDR2 SVGEGT. This CDR3 reads CASSSGTSGSDEQFF. The DNA of the CDR3 is TGTGCCAGCAGTTCCGGGACTAGCGGGAGTGATGAGCAGTTCTTC.

The V call is TRBV6-5, the J call TRBJ1-6; maybe TRBD1 (6 bases). The CDR3 contains 17 residues. Germline CDR1 and CDR2: MNHEY and SVGAGI. V was shortened by 5 bases and J by 6 bases, with 20 bases between the two germline ends. The CDR3 region is CASSPVIPTGSNSPLHF. DNA of the CDR3: TGTGCCAGCAGTCCCGTTATCCCGACAGGTTCTAATTCACCCCTCCACTTT.

This clonotype has a handful of counts. The chain links TRBV20-1 to TRBJ1-1; D gene unclear. Trimming removed 3 bases at V and 1 base at J, with 12 bases between. The V gene's germline CDR1 is DFQATT and CDR2 SNEGSKA (reference sequence). The CDR3 contains 14 residues. The CDR3 DNA reads TGCAGTGCTAGGACAACAGCCCGGAACACTGAAGCTTTCTTT. This encodes CSARTTARNTEAFF.

The V and J genes are TRBV18 and TRBJ1-1; D unclear. CDR3 size: 16 residues. The germline CDR1 and CDR2 sequences are KGHSH and LQKENI. Trimming took off 3 bases at V and 2 bases at J, with 16 bases between the two ends. The chain's CDR3 is CASSPPVGQLNTEAFF. The CDR3 DNA sequence: TGTGCCAGCTCACCTCCCGTTGGGCAGCTTAACACTGAAGCTTTCTTT.

Many counts were recorded for this clonotype. The rearrangement uses TRBV24-1 and TRBJ2-3; the D gene is possibly TRBD2 (6 bases). This CDR3 has 11 amino acids. From germline, CDR1 is KGHDR and CDR2 SFDVKD. Trimming removed 9 bases from V and 6 bases from J, with 9 bases in between. The DNA for the CDR3 is TGTGCCACCGGGGAGGCGGATACGCAGTATTTT. Translated, it gives CATGEADTQYF.

This chain links TRBV3-1 with TRBJ2-3, with D uncertain. With 1 base removed from V and 7 bases from J, the gap between germline ends came to 15 bases. The CDR3 is 15 residues long. CDR1 is LGHDT and CDR2 is YNNKEL in the germline V gene (reference sequence). The CDR3 here is CASSQGAAGGNTQYF. The CDR3 DNA reads as TGTGCCAGCAGCCAAGGGGCGGCCGGCGGTAATACGCAGTATTTT.

This chain links TRBV5-4 with TRBJ2-2, with 8 bases aligning to TRBD2. V lost 0 bases, J lost 4 bases, and 8 bases stayed unmatched. CDR1 and CDR2 from the germline V gene are SGHNT and YYREEE (reference sequence). The CDR3 runs 17 residues. The CDR3 DNA is TGTGCCAGCAGCTTGGGTCCCAGCGGGGGTTTCACCGGGGAGCTGTTTTTT. Amino acids: CASSLGPSGGFTGELFF.

The chain combines TRBV7-3 with TRBJ2-6; D possibly uses TRBD1 or TRBD2 (6 bases each). Germline V lookup: CDR1 SGHTA, CDR2 FQGTGA. This CDR3 is built from 18 residues. The V gene lost 5 bases and the J gene lost 4 bases, with 21 bases spanning the gap. DNA of the CDR3: TGTGCCAGCAGCACGGGGGACTGGCAGGGGAACGGGGCCAACGTCCTGACTTTC. This translates into CASSTGDWQGNGANVLTF.

J is TRBJ1-5 and V is TRBV5-1; weak D call: TRBD1 (5 bases). Trimming cost V 4 bases and J 2 bases, with 13 bases left between them. The CDR3 loop spans 15 amino acids. Per the germline V gene, CDR1 is SGHRS and CDR2 is YFSETQ. The CDR3 here is CASSLSGSGNQPQHF. CDR3 sequence (DNA): TGCGCCAGCAGCCTCTCAGGGTCAGGCAATCAGCCCCAGCATTTT.

This clonotype has only one observation. The CDR3 loop is CASSPSRSYGYTF. The CDR3 bases are TGTGCCAGCAGCCCCTCTAGGAGCTATGGCTACACCTTC. This sequence joins TRBV28 and TRBJ1-2, with unresolved D. Trimming stripped 6 bases from V and 4 bases from J, with 12 bases between. The CDR3 has 13 residues. Germline CDR1 is MDHEN and CDR2 is SYDVKM.

This chain links TRBV11-2 with TRBJ2-7; a possible D gene is TRBD1 (6 bases). This CDR3 spans 12 amino acids. V dropped 9 bases and J dropped 5 bases, with 14 bases sitting between them. Germline V CDR1 and CDR2: SGHAT, FQNNGV. The CDR3 spells CASQGWYNEQYF. The CDR3 DNA is TGTGCCAGTCAGGGGTGGTACAACGAGCAGTACTTC.

This clonotype was seen a handful of times. This chain connects TRBV14 to TRBJ2-5; D call uncertain. Deletions cut 3 bases from V and 4 bases from J, with 6 bases between. CDR1 and CDR2 from the germline V gene are SGHDN and FVKESK. The length of the CDR3 is 12 residues. The CDR3 DNA follows: TGTGCCAGCAGCCATCTTCCAGAGACCCAGTACTTC. This gives the protein CASSHLPETQYF.

The chain recombines TRBV30 with TRBJ2-2; 7 bases are a match to TRBD2. The germline V gene encodes CDR1 GTSNPN and CDR2 SVGIG (reference sequence). The CDR3 runs 14 residues. The V and J ends lost 4 bases and 5 bases, in that order; junction bases with no gene match: 7. The DNA of the CDR3 is TGTGCCTGGACTCGGACTAGTAGGACCGGGGAGCTGTTTTTT. This sequence encodes CAWTRTSRTGELFF.

Only a few counts were recorded for this clonotype. V gene TRBV28 combines with J gene TRBJ2-5, with 9 bases fitting TRBD1. The V gene's germline CDR1 is MDHEN and CDR2 SYDVKM. This CDR3 has 15 amino acids. V gave up 6 bases and J gave up 2 bases; unmatched junction bases: 7. The CDR3 is CASRTRDRAQETQYF. In DNA, the CDR3 is TGTGCCAGCAGAACCCGGGACAGGGCTCAAGAGACCCAGTACTTC.

V and J are TRBV29-1 and TRBJ2-7, with 8 bases that match TRBD2. The germline V gene encodes CDR1 SQVTM and CDR2 ANQGSEA. The CDR3 length is 13 residues. V gave up 1 base and J gave up 3 bases; unmatched junction bases: 2. CDR3 region: CSVEGSGDYEQYF. Written as DNA, the CDR3 is TGCAGCGTTGAAGGTAGCGGGGACTACGAGCAGTACTTC.

This clonotype was detected many times. CDR3 protein: CASSLASRPQRDGYTF. The CDR3 DNA follows: TGTGCCAGCAGTTTGGCTAGCAGGCCCCAAAGGGATGGCTACACCTTC. The J gene is TRBJ1-2, the V gene TRBV12-3 or TRBV12-4, with D hard to call. V was shortened by 3 bases and J by 6 bases, with 20 bases between the two germline ends. The CDR3 covers 16 residues.

In its sample, this clonotype was seen many times. The chain employs TRBV6-4 and TRBJ1-1; D possibly corresponds to TRBD1 (5 bases). There are 14 residues in the CDR3. Germline CDR1 is MRHNA and CDR2 is SNTAGT. Trimming took off 10 bases at V and 1 base at J, with 16 bases between the two ends. The CDR3 loop reads CATPRGKANTEAFF. The CDR3, as DNA: TGTGCCACTCCCCGGGGGAAGGCGAACACTGAAGCTTTCTTT.

This clonotype was seen at least ten times. The gene calls are TRBV7-3 and TRBJ2-2; D call uncertain. The CDR3 covers 12 residues. The germline V gene has CDR1 SGHTA and CDR2 FQGTGA. V shed 5 bases and J shed 2 bases, with 3 bases lying between them. This CDR3 is CASSLNTGELFF. The CDR3 DNA sequence: TGTGCCAGCAGCCTAAACACCGGGGAGCTGTTTTTT.